A selection of T cell receptor beta chains follows, all from one sample in a study of blood T cell repertoires in COVID-19. Sequencing used immunoSEQ multiplex PCR; TCRdb keeps in-frame clones, though not all of them. The sample has about 40,000 clones; about nine tenths are singletons. Sequencing was carried out using peripheral blood. The receptors shown here come from a man between 50 and 59 years old with active COVID-19. The CDR3 runs from the conserved cysteine through the conserved F or W. The order of the fields is J gene, V gene, D gene, clone size, CDR3 DNA, CDR3 protein. A D gene is named only where the DNA matches it firmly. Not every row has a clone size; where given, it reads once, few, many or a size class.

>TRBJ2-7|TRBV11-2|.|.
TGTGCCAGCAGCTTAGATCTCAGGGGCTACGAGCAGTACTTC
CASSLDLRGYEQYF
>TRBJ2-1|TRBV2|TRBD2|.
TGTGCCAGCAGTGAAGGAACTAGCGGGGACAATGAGCAGTTCTTC
CASSEGTSGDNEQFF
>TRBJ2-5|TRBV27|.|.
TGTGCCAGCAGTTTATCGCCTAAGGTCAGGGAAGAGACCCAGTACTTC
CASSLSPKVREETQYF
>TRBJ2-2|TRBV2|TRBD1|.
TGTGCCAGCGGGGGACAGGGGGCGAGTGGTCAGACCGGGGAGCTGTTTTTT
CASGGQGASGQTGELFF
>TRBJ2-5|TRBV11-1|.|.
TGTGCCAGCAGCCCGCTTGTGGGGGGAGAGACCCAGTACTTC
CASSPLVGGETQYF
>TRBJ2-1|TRBV12-3/TRBV12-4|.|.
TGTGCCAGCAGCTCAGGGTACTATGAGCAGTTCTTC
CASSSGYYEQFF
>TRBJ2-7|TRBV28|.|.
TGTGCCAGCAGTCCTGCGCGGGCGTTCTCCTACGAGCAGTACTTC
CASSPARAFSYEQYF
>TRBJ1-2|TRBV9|.|.
TGTGCCAGCAGCGTTTTCGGGGTCGGGGGCTACACCTTC
CASSVFGVGGYTF
>TRBJ2-4|TRBV5-4|TRBD1|.
TGTGCCAGCAGCCCCGACAGGGGGGGTGCCAAAAACATTCAGTACTTC
CASSPDRGGAKNIQYF
>TRBJ2-3|TRBV28|.|.
TGTGCCAGCAGTAGGCAGGCTAGCACAGATACGCAGTATTTT
CASSRQASTDTQYF
>TRBJ2-7|TRBV5-1|TRBD1|once
TGCGCCAGCAGCTTGGCTCTAGGAACAGGGGGCGAAGAGCAGTACTTC
CASSLALGTGGEEQYF
>TRBJ2-1|TRBV18|.|.
TGTGCCAGCTCCCTACGTAGGACGGAGGAGAAGCAGTTCTTC
CASSLRRTEEKQFF
>TRBJ2-5|TRBV19|.|.
TGTGCCAGTAGTATACAGGAGACCCAGTACTTC
CASSIQETQYF
>TRBJ2-1|TRBV10-3|.|.
TGTGCCATCAGTGAGTCGACGGGTGAGCAGTTCTTC
CAISESTGEQFF
>TRBJ1-5|TRBV7-8|TRBD1|.
TGTGCCAGCAGAGTGGACAGGGTCAGCAATCAGCCCCAGCATTTT
CASRVDRVSNQPQHF
>TRBJ2-2|TRBV19|.|.
TGTGCCAGTAGTATAGCGGGGGAAGGGACCGGGGAGCTGTTTTTT
CASSIAGEGTGELFF
>TRBJ1-1|TRBV28|TRBD1|.
TGTGCCAGCGGGTCAGGGGGGCAGTATACTGAAGCTTTCTTT
CASGSGGQYTEAFF
>TRBJ2-7|TRBV28|TRBD2|.
TGTGCCAGCAGATCGCCCGGGAGGTACGAGCAGTACTTC
CASRSPGRYEQYF
>TRBJ2-7|TRBV5-5|.|.
TGTGCCAGCAGTATAACAACCAACTCCTACGAGCAGTACTTC
CASSITTNSYEQYF
>TRBJ2-5|TRBV5-1|TRBD1|.
TGCGCCAGCAGCCACAGGGGGTATGGGGAGACCCAGTACTTC
CASSHRGYGETQYF
>TRBJ2-2|TRBV7-3|TRBD2|.
TGTGCCAGCAGTCCCGGCGGGGGGCGAACCGGGGAGCTGTTTTTT
CASSPGGGRTGELFF
>TRBJ2-7|TRBV2|TRBD1|.
TGTGCCAGTCAACAGGGGGCGCACCACGAGCAGTACTTC
CASQQGAHHEQYF
>TRBJ1-1|TRBV28|TRBD1|.
TGTGCCAGCAGTTTAAGGGGACAGGGATGGAGCACTGAAGCTTTCTTT
CASSLRGQGWSTEAFF
>TRBJ2-1|TRBV5-4|TRBD2|.
TGTGCCAGCAGCTTAGGGAGCGGGAGGGTACTAAATGAGCAGTTCTTC
CASSLGSGRVLNEQFF
>TRBJ2-1|TRBV28|.|.
TGTGCCACCCGCGGGGACAGCTTCTACAATGAGCAGTTCTTC
CATRGDSFYNEQFF
>TRBJ2-6|TRBV11-3|.|.
TGTGCCAGCAACCACCGACGTGCGGGCTCTGGGGCCAACGTCCTGACTTTC
CASNHRRAGSGANVLTF
>TRBJ2-7|TRBV24-1|.|.
TGTGCCACCAGTGATCTGTACGAGCAGTACTTC
CATSDLYEQYF
>TRBJ2-5|TRBV24-1|.|.
TGTGCCACCAGTGGAACAGGGCTTAAGGAAGAGACCCAGTACTTC
CATSGTGLKEETQYF
>TRBJ2-1|TRBV30|TRBD2|.
TGTGCCTGGAGCGCGGGGACTAGCGGGGCCAACAATGAGCAGTTCTTC
CAWSAGTSGANNEQFF
>TRBJ1-3|TRBV30|.|.
TGTGCCTGGAGTCGGTCCTCCTCTGGAAACACCATATATTTT
CAWSRSSSGNTIYF
>TRBJ2-3|TRBV5-1|.|.
TGCGCCAGCACCCCAGGGGCCACCACAGATACGCAGTATTTT
CASTPGATTDTQYF
>TRBJ2-7|TRBV6-5|.|.
TGTGCCAGCAGTAAGACAGGCTCCTACGAGCAGTACTTC
CASSKTGSYEQYF
>TRBJ2-7|TRBV27|TRBD2|.
TGTGCCAGCAGCGTCCTCGCGGGAGGGTCCTACGAGCAGTACTTC
CASSVLAGGSYEQYF
>TRBJ2-2|TRBV7-7|TRBD2|.
TGTGCCAGCAGCTTAGTAGGAAGCGGGAGTATGGCCGGGGAGCTGTTTTTT
CASSLVGSGSMAGELFF
>TRBJ2-7|TRBV12-3/TRBV12-4|.|.
TGTGCCAGCAGTCCGGGTGGCTACGAGCAGTACTTC
CASSPGGYEQYF
>TRBJ2-4|TRBV12-3/TRBV12-4|.|.
TGTGCCAGCACTGGAGGGGTGGAAAACATTCAGTACTTC
CASTGGVENIQYF
>TRBJ2-7|TRBV2|TRBD2|.
TGTGCCAGCAACGCGGGGGGGGGCCAGGGCAAGCAGTACTTC
CASNAGGGQGKQYF
>TRBJ2-2|TRBV7-9|TRBD2|.
TGTGCCAGCAGCTTGGAACTAGCGAGCACCGGGGAGCTGTTTTTT
CASSLELASTGELFF
>TRBJ2-1|TRBV6-5|.|.
TGTGCCAGCACACTAGGGGGGGCGCGTAATGAGCAGTTCTTC
CASTLGGARNEQFF
>TRBJ2-7|TRBV12-3/TRBV12-4|.|once
TGTGCCAGCAGTTGGGACTTCTACGAGCAGTACTTC
CASSWDFYEQYF
>TRBJ2-7|TRBV7-8|TRBD2|.
TGTGCCAGCAGCTCCCGGGAGGGGACCTTCTACGAGCAGTACTTC
CASSSREGTFYEQYF
>TRBJ2-7|TRBV6-2/TRBV6-3|.|.
TGTGCCAGCAGTTCGAATGGACCGGACAGCTCCTACGAGCAGTACTTC
CASSSNGPDSSYEQYF
>TRBJ2-1|TRBV7-3|.|.
TGTGCCAGCAGCTCGTTCGCGGGATACGACAATGAGCAGTTCTTC
CASSSFAGYDNEQFF
>TRBJ2-3|TRBV5-8|.|.
TGTGCCAGCAGCTCGCCCGGAGGGGGGGCAGATACGCAGTATTTT
CASSSPGGGADTQYF
>TRBJ2-1|TRBV19|.|.
TGTGCCAGTAGTATTGCACTGTACAATGAGCAGTTCTTC
CASSIALYNEQFF
>TRBJ2-1|TRBV5-1|.|.
TGCGCCAGCAGCTTGGTTAGCGCTCTACCCTACAATGAGCAGTTCTTC
CASSLVSALPYNEQFF
>TRBJ2-1|TRBV3-1/TRBV3-2|TRBD2|.
TGTGCCAGCAGCCGTCCGGGACTAGTGGGAAATGAGCAGTTCTTC
CASSRPGLVGNEQFF
>TRBJ2-3|TRBV18|.|.
TGTGCCAGCTCACCACCGGCGGTCACAGATACGCAGTATTTT
CASSPPAVTDTQYF
>TRBJ1-5|TRBV4-1|.|few
TGCGCCAGCAGCCAAGTCGATCTGGGCTTCTCCAATCAGCCCCAGCATTTT
CASSQVDLGFSNQPQHF
>TRBJ2-7|TRBV7-2|.|few
TGTGCCAGCAGCTTAGATTCGCCGGGACTCTACGAGCAGTACTTC
CASSLDSPGLYEQYF
>TRBJ2-5|TRBV19|TRBD2|.
TGTGCCAGCCAAACGGCTAGCGGGAACCAAGAGACCCAGTACTTC
CASQTASGNQETQYF
>TRBJ2-1|TRBV11-2|TRBD2|.
TGTGCCAGCAGCTTATCCTGGGGACTAGCGGGAGGTAATGAGCAGTTCTTC
CASSLSWGLAGGNEQFF
>TRBJ2-7|TRBV6-2/TRBV6-3|TRBD2|.
TGTGCCAGCAGTTACCCTCATCGGGCTAGCGGCGACGAGCAGTACTTC
CASSYPHRASGDEQYF
>TRBJ2-1|TRBV11-2|TRBD2|.
TGTGCCAGCAGCTCTAGCGGGAGGGGCGGTGAGCAGTTCTTC
CASSSSGRGGEQFF
>TRBJ2-3|TRBV30|.|.
TGTGCCTGGAGTGTAGGCCAAGGCGGGGCCACAGATACGCAGTATTTT
CAWSVGQGGATDTQYF
>TRBJ2-7|TRBV19|TRBD1|.
TGTGCCGCGGCCCCGACAGGGGTCGGCTACGAGCAGTACTTC
CAAAPTGVGYEQYF
>TRBJ2-3|TRBV2|.|once
TGTGCCAGCATTCGAGGGAGGATCACAGATACGCAGTATTTT
CASIRGRITDTQYF
>TRBJ2-3|TRBV3-1/TRBV3-2|TRBD2|.
TGTGCCAGCAGCCCCGGACTAGTAGATACGCAGTATTTT
CASSPGLVDTQYF
>TRBJ2-1|TRBV5-1|TRBD2|.
TGCGCCAGCAGCTTGGTTGGCGGGGGGCTCAGCTCCTACAATGAGCAGTTCTTC
CASSLVGGGLSSYNEQFF